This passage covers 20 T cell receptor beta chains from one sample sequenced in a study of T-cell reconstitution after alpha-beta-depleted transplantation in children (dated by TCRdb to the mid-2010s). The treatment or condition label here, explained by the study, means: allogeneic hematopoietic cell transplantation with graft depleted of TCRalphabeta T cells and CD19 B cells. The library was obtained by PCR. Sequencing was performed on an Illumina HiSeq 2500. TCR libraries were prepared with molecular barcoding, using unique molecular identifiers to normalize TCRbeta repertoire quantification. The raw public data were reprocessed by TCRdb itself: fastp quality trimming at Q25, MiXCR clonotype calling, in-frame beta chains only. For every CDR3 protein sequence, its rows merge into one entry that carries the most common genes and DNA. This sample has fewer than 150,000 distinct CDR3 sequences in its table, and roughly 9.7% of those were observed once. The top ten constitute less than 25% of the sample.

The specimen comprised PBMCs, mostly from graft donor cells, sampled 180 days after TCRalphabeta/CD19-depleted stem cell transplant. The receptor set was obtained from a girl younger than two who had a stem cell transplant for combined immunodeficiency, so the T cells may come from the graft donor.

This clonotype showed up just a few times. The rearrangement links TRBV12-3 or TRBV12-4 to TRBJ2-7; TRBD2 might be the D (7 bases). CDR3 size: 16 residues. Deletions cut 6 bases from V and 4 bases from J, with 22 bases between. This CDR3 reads CASSYLDRLAVYEQYF. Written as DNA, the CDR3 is TGTGCCAGCAGCTACCTGGACAGACTAGCTGTGTACGAGCAGTACTTC.

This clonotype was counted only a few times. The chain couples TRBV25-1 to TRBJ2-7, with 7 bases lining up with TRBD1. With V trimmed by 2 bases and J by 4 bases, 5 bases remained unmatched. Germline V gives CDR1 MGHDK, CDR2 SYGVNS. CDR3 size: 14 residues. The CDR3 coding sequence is TGTGCCAGCAGTGAACAGGGGGAGTGGTACGAGCAGTACTTC. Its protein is CASSEQGEWYEQYF.

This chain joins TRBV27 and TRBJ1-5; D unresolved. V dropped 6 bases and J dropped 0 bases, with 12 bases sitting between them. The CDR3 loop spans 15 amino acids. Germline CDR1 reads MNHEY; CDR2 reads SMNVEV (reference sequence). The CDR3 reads CASSRRHLSNQPQHF. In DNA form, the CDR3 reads TGTGCCAGCAGCCGAAGACATCTTAGCAATCAGCCCCAGCATTTT.

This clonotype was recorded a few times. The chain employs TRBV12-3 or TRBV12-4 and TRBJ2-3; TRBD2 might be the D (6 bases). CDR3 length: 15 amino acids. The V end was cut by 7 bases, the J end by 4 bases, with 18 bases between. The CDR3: CASNLAGPEADTQYF. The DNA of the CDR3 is TGTGCCAGCAACCTGGCGGGGCCAGAGGCAGATACGCAGTATTTT.

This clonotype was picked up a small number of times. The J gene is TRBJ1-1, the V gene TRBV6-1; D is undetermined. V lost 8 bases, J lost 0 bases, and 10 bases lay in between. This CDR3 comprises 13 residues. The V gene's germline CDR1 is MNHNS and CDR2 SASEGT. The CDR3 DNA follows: TGTGCCAGCCATCATGACCTGAACACTGAAGCTTTCTTT. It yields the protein CASHHDLNTEAFF.

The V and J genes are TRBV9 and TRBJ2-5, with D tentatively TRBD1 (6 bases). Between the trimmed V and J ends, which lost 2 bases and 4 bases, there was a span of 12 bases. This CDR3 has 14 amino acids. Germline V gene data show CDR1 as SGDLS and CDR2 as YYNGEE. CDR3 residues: CASSVGARLETQYF. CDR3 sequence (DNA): TGTGCCAGCAGCGTGGGGGCCCGCCTAGAGACCCAGTACTTC.

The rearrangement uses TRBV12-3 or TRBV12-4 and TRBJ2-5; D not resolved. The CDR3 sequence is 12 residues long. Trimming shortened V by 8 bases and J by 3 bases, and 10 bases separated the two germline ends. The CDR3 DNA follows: TGTGCCAGCGGAAGTTCTGAAGAGACCCAGTACTTC. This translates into CASGSSEETQYF.

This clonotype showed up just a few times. The CDR3 nucleotides are TGTGCCAGCAGCCCCTCGTTCGGGAACACCGGGGAGCTGTTTTTT. Translated: CASSPSFGNTGELFF. V gene TRBV7-8 combines with J gene TRBJ2-2; D is unresolved. V was pared by 5 bases and J by 1 base, with 11 bases between. There are 15 residues in the CDR3. Germline values: CDR1 SGHVS, CDR2 FQNEAQ.

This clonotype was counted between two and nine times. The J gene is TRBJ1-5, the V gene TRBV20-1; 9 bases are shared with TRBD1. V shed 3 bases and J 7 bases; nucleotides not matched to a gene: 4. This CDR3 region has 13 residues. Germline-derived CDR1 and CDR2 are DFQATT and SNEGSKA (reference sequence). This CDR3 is CSASWDREQPQHF. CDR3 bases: TGCAGTGCTAGTTGGGACAGGGAACAGCCCCAGCATTTT.

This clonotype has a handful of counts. In DNA form, the CDR3 reads TGTGCCAGCAGCTGGGCCCACACAGATACGCAGTATTTT. This translates into CASSWAHTDTQYF. V is TRBV11-2 and J is TRBJ2-3; no definite D call. The CDR3 runs to 13 residues. Between the trimmed V and J ends, which lost 4 bases and 2 bases, there was a span of 7 bases. Looked up from germline, CDR1 is SGHAT and CDR2 is FQNNGV.

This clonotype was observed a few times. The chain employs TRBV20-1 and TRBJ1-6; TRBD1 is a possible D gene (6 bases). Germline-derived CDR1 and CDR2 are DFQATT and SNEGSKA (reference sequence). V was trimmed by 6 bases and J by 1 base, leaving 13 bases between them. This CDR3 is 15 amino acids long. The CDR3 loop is CSARTGTSYNSPLHF. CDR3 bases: TGCAGTGCCCGAACAGGGACATCCTATAATTCACCCCTCCACTTT.

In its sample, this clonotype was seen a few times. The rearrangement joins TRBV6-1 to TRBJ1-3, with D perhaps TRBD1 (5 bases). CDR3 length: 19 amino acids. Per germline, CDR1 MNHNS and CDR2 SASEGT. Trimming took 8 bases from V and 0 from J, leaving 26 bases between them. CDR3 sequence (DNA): TGTGCCAGCGGACCCCGGGACCTTCTCCGAAGGATCTCTGGAAACACCATATATTTT. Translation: CASGPRDLLRRISGNTIYF.

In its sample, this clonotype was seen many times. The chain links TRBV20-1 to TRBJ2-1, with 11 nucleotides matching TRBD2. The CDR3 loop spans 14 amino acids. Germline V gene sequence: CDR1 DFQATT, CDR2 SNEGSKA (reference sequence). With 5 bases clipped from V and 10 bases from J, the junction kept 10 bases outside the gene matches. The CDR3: CSARSGRAPGEQFF. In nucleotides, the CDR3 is TGCAGTGCTCGTAGCGGGAGGGCCCCGGGGGAGCAGTTCTTC.

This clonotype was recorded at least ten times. The CDR3 spells CASSSRDSYGYTF. The CDR3 region has the DNA TGCGCCAGCAGCTCCCGGGACAGCTATGGCTACACCTTC. The V and J genes are TRBV5-1 and TRBJ1-2, with 7 bases matching TRBD1. Trimming removed 3 bases from V and 4 bases from J; junction bases left unmatched: 3. This CDR3 contains 13 residues. Germline V gene data show CDR1 as SGHRS and CDR2 as YFSETQ.

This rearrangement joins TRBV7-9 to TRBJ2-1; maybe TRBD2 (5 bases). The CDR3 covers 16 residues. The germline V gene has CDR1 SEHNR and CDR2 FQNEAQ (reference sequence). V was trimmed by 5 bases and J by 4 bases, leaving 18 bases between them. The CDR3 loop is CASSPAGGPFYNEQFF. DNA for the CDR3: TGTGCCAGCAGCCCCGCCGGAGGCCCCTTTTACAATGAGCAGTTCTTC.

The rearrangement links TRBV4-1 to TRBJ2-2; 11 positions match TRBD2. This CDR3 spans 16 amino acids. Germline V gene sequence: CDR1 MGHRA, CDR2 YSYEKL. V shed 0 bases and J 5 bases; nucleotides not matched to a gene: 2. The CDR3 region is CASSQDIAGGTGELFF. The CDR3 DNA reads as TGCGCCAGCAGCCAAGATATAGCGGGAGGGACCGGGGAGCTGTTTTTT.

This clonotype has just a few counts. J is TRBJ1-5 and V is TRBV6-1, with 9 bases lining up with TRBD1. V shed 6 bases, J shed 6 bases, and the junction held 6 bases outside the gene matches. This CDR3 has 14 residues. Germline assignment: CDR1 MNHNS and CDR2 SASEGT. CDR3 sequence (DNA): TGTGCCAGCAGACCACAGGGGGCGAGTCAGCCCCAGCATTTT. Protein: CASRPQGASQPQHF.

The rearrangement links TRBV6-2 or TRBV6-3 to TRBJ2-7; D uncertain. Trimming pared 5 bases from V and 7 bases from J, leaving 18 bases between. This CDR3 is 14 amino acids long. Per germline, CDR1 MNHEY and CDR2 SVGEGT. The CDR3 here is CASSPPGLAREQYF. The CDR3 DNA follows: TGTGCCAGCAGTCCCCCGGGCCTGGCACGTGAGCAGTACTTC.

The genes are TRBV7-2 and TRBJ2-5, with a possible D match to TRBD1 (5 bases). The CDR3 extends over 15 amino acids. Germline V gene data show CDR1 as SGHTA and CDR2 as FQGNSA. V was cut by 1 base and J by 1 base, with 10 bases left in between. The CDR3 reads CASSLVAGPQETQYF. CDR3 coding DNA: TGTGCCAGCAGCTTAGTGGCAGGGCCCCAAGAGACCCAGTACTTC.

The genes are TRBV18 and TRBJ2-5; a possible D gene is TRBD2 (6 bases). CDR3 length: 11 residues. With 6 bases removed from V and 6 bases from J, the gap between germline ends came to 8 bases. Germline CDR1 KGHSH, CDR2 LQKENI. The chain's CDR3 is CASSGGQTQYF. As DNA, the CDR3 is TGTGCCAGCTCGGGGGGACAGACCCAGTACTTC. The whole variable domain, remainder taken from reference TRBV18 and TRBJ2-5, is NAGVMQNPRHLVRRRGQEARLRCSPMKGHSHVYWYRQLPEEGLKFMVYLQKENIIDESGMPKERFSAEFPKEGPSILRIQQVVRGDSAAYFCASSGGQTQYFGPGTRLLVL.